The rows below give T cell receptor beta chains drawn from one sample of a study of vaccination effects on CD4 cells after COVID-19. These receptors have no known antigen. Repertoires were generated with immunoSEQ multiplex PCR, while TCRdb's copy carries only in-frame clones and drops some. The table records about 28,000 clones, 73% of them present only once. The input for sequencing was CD4+ T cells from PBMCs cultured with HCoV-NL63 spike peptides, taken after COVID-19 vaccination. These receptors were collected from a human donor who received a COVID-19 vaccine. The CDR3 runs from the conserved cysteine through the conserved F or W.

V	J	CDR3
TRBV5-6	TRBJ2-5	CASSLGVETQYF
TRBV3-1/TRBV3-2	TRBJ2-5	CASSPLTQTQYF
TRBV18	TRBJ1-4	CASSPSGREKLFF
TRBV18	TRBJ1-5	CASSPPSKHSNQPQHF
TRBV24-1	TRBJ2-5	CATSEQLGARETQYF
TRBV10-2	TRBJ1-1	CGVVRENTEAFF
TRBV19	TRBJ1-4	CASSIDAGATNEKLFF
TRBV6-4	TRBJ2-6	CASSDGMHSGANVLTF
TRBV10-3	TRBJ1-6	CAISESIRGQNSPLHF
TRBV25-1	TRBJ2-4	CASSAGGGYIQYF
TRBV15	TRBJ2-2	CATSRGFGWSGGGELFF
TRBV7-9	TRBJ1-4	CASSLKPSAGSEKLFF
TRBV3-1/TRBV3-2	TRBJ1-3	CASSQRGAGGSGNTIYF
TRBV18	TRBJ2-5	CASSPLAGGETQYF
TRBV5-5	TRBJ2-7	CASSLALDRRFYEQYF
TRBV6-1	TRBJ1-2	CASSEGNRVDGYTF
TRBV7-8	TRBJ2-3	CASSSEDWDTQYF
TRBV4-2	TRBJ2-3	CASSPTSGTSTDTQYF
TRBV7-7	TRBJ2-5	CASSLGGGRRGETQYF